This is a list of T cell receptor beta chains from one sample in a study of technical replicates of blood from a few donors. This table comes from immunoSEQ multiplex PCR, and its TCRdb copy is limited to in-frame clones, with some not included. The sample consists of about 44,000 clones, around 96% of them appearing once. Sequencing was performed on T cells isolated from PBMCs. Receptors originate from a human donor in good health. The CDR3 runs from the conserved cysteine through the conserved F or W. A D gene is named only where the DNA matches it firmly. The size of a clone is reported for some rows only, either as once, few or many, or as a class for expanded clones.

>NA|TRBV7-3|TRBJ2-1|TRBD2
TGTGCCAGCAGCCCAGGACTAGCGGGAGGTGAGCAGTTCTTC
CASSPGLAGGEQFF
>NA|TRBV7-3|TRBJ2-2|TRBD1
TGTGCCAGCAGCTTCCCACTGACAGGGGGCCACGGGGAGCTGTTTTTT
CASSFPLTGGHGELFF
>NA|TRBV7-3|TRBJ2-7|NA
TGTGCCAGCAGCCCCTCCCGAGAATACGAGCAGTACTTC
CASSPSREYEQYF
>NA|TRBV30|TRBJ2-1|NA
TGTGCCTGGATCGGAAGAGGAGACAATGAGCAGTTCTTC
CAWIGRGDNEQFF
>NA|TRBV5-1|TRBJ2-1|NA
TGCGCCAGCAGCTTGAGGAGGGCCTACAATGAGCAGTTCTTC
CASSLRRAYNEQFF
>few|TRBV13|TRBJ1-2|NA
TGTGCCAGCAGGGATTTAACATACTTTGGCGGCCAGCATGGCTACACCTTC
CASRDLTYFGGQHGYTF
>NA|TRBV19|TRBJ2-1|TRBD2
TGTGCCAGTAGTATAGATCGGAGTGGACTAGCGTTCAACAATGAGCAGTTCTTC
CASSIDRSGLAFNNEQFF
>NA|TRBV28|TRBJ1-1|NA
TGTGCCAGCAGGGTAGCCGGGGGTCCTGAAGCTTTCTTT
CASRVAGGPEAFF
>NA|TRBV6-6|TRBJ2-7|TRBD1
TGTGCCAGCAGGAGACAGGGGATAACCTACGAGCAGTACTTC
CASRRQGITYEQYF
>NA|TRBV5-4|TRBJ1-5|TRBD1
TGTGCCAGCAGCGTACAGGGGAGTAGAGGCAATCAGCCCCAGCATTTT
CASSVQGSRGNQPQHF
>NA|TRBV29-1|TRBJ2-7|TRBD1
TGCAGCGTTGGCTCCGGGACAGGGGGACACGAGCAGTACTTC
CSVGSGTGGHEQYF
>NA|TRBV29-1|TRBJ2-4|TRBD1
TGCAGCGTTGCTGTTCCAGGACAGGGAAAAAACATTCAGTACTTC
CSVAVPGQGKNIQYF
>NA|TRBV10-1|TRBJ1-4|NA
TGCGCCAGCCCTGGACACTTGCTAGAAAAACTGTTTTTT
CASPGHLLEKLFF
>NA|TRBV11-3|TRBJ1-4|TRBD1
TGTGCCACGCGAGGGGGCCCCTACGAAAAACTGTTTTTT
CATRGGPYEKLFF
>NA|TRBV28|TRBJ2-7|TRBD1
TGTGCCAGCAGGGACCCGGGACAGGGGGTTTACGAGCAGTACTTC
CASRDPGQGVYEQYF
>NA|TRBV10-2|TRBJ1-1|NA
TGCGCCAGCAGTGAGCAGGGGAACACTGAAGCTTTCTTT
CASSEQGNTEAFF
>NA|TRBV7-3|TRBJ2-2|TRBD2
TGTGCCAGCAGCCCCTCTAGCGGGGTCCACGGGGAGCTGTTTTTT
CASSPSSGVHGELFF
>NA|TRBV4-1|TRBJ1-2|NA
TGCGCCAGCAGCCAAGTGGGACAATTCATCTCTAACTATGGCTACACCTTC
CASSQVGQFISNYGYTF
>NA|TRBV4-3|TRBJ1-4|TRBD1
TGCGCCAGCAGCACCCAGACAGGGGTTTTAGAAAAACTGTTTTTT
CASSTQTGVLEKLFF
>NA|TRBV6-6|TRBJ1-5|NA
TGTGCCAGCAGTACTGGGACTGAACTTAGCAATCAGCCCCAGCATTTT
CASSTGTELSNQPQHF
>once|TRBV9|TRBJ1-5|NA
TGTGCCAGCAGCGTAGGGGCTAATCAGCCCCAGCATTTT
CASSVGANQPQHF
>NA|TRBV5-4|TRBJ2-5|NA
TGTGCCAGCAGCCGCGGGGGCGGGGAGACCCAGTACTTC
CASSRGGGETQYF
>once|TRBV5-6|TRBJ2-7|NA
TGTGCCAGCAGCATCAAATGGGGCAGGGCCCACGAGCAGTACTTC
CASSIKWGRAHEQYF
>NA|TRBV28|TRBJ2-5|TRBD2
TGTGCCAGCAAGGGGGCTAGCGGGAGAGAGACCCAGTACTTC
CASKGASGRETQYF
>NA|TRBV5-1|TRBJ2-1|TRBD2
TGCGCCAGCATTTCGTCCCTAGCGGGAGCCTACAATGAGCAGTTCTTC
CASISSLAGAYNEQFF
>NA|TRBV13|TRBJ1-1|NA
TGTGCCAGCAGCTTAGGTCTTCTCTTTGACAGCCAAAACACTGAAGCTTTCTTT
CASSLGLLFDSQNTEAFF
>NA|TRBV6-1|TRBJ2-7|NA
TGTGCCACAGGGGCAGGGCTAACCTGGTACGAGCAGTACTTC
CATGAGLTWYEQYF
>NA|TRBV2|TRBJ2-1|NA
TGTGCCTGCCCCGGTCCGAAACCGGGGGATGAGCAGTTCTTC
CACPGPKPGDEQFF
>NA|TRBV2|TRBJ2-7|TRBD2
TGTGCCAGCAGTGGATGGGTTGGTTTGCGGGAGGGTTCTCTCGAGCAGTACTTC
CASSGWVGLREGSLEQYF
>NA|TRBV6-6|TRBJ2-7|TRBD2
TGTGCCAGCTACCAGGCTAGCGGTAACTACGAGCAGTACTTC
CASYQASGNYEQYF
>NA|TRBV5-4|TRBJ2-1|TRBD2
TGTGCCAGCAGCCCCCGAGGACTAGCGGGAGGGCCACGAACCTACAATGAGCAGTTCTTC
CASSPRGLAGGPRTYNEQFF
>NA|TRBV27|TRBJ2-5|NA
TGTGCCAGCAGTTCTTCCACAGAAGATTCCCAGTACTTC
CASSSSTEDSQYF
>once|TRBV15|TRBJ1-5|TRBD1
TGTGCCACCAGCAGGACGGACAGGGCTAATCAGCCCCAGCATTTT
CATSRTDRANQPQHF
>NA|TRBV4-1|TRBJ1-2|NA
TGCGCCAGCAGCCAAGAAGTAGGGAGTCAAGGCTACACCTTC
CASSQEVGSQGYTF
>NA|TRBV7-6|TRBJ2-7|TRBD2
TGTGCCAGCAGCTTGGCCCTCATAGCGGGAGGGATCAACGAGCAGTACTTC
CASSLALIAGGINEQYF
>NA|TRBV7-9|TRBJ2-7|TRBD1
TGTGCCAGCAGCTTCGGACAGGGGGGCTACGAGCAGTACTTC
CASSFGQGGYEQYF
>NA|TRBV4-3|TRBJ2-7|TRBD2
TGCGCCAGCAGCCAAGCTAAGCGGGAGCTACCCGGGGAGCAGTACTTC
CASSQAKRELPGEQYF
>NA|TRBV6-5|TRBJ2-7|NA
TGTGCCAGCATCCCTCTCGGGCAGGGCCTTTACGAGCAGTACTTC
CASIPLGQGLYEQYF
>once|TRBV6-1|TRBJ2-3|TRBD2
TGTGCCAGCAGGGGGACTAGCGGGAGAGCAGATACGCAGTATTTT
CASRGTSGRADTQYF
>NA|TRBV7-2|TRBJ2-7|NA
TGTGCCAGCAGCCCCCGGTCCTACGAGCAGTACTTC
CASSPRSYEQYF
>NA|TRBV28|TRBJ1-2|TRBD1
TGTGCCAGCAGTTTGTGGTCAGGGGGCGACTATGGCTACACCTTC
CASSLWSGGDYGYTF
>NA|TRBV7-6|TRBJ1-5|NA
TGTGCCAGCAGCTTAGAAGGAGGCTCGGTGTATCAGCCCCAGCATTTT
CASSLEGGSVYQPQHF
>NA|TRBV9|TRBJ2-7|TRBD1
TGTGCCAGCAGCCCGCGAAGGGACAGTACCTACGAGCAGTACTTC
CASSPRRDSTYEQYF